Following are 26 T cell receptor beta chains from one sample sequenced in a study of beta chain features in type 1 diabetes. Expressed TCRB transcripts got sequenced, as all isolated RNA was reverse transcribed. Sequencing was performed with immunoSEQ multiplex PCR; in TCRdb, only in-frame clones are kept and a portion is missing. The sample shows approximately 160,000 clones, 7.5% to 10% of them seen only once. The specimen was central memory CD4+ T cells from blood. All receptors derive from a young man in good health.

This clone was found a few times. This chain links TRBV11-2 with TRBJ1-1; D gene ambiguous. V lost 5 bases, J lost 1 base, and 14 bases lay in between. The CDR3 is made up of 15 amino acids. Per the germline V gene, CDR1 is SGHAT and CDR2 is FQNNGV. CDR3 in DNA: TGTGCCAGCAGCCCGACGCGGCTACAGAACACTGAAGCTTTCTTT. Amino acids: CASSPTRLQNTEAFF. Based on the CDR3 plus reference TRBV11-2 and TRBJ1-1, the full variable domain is EAGVAQSPRYKIIEKRQSVAFWCNPISGHATLYWYQQILGQGPKLLIQFQNNGVVDDSQLPKDRFSAERLKGVDSTLKIQPAKLEDSAVYLCASSPTRLQNTEAFFGQGTRLTVV.

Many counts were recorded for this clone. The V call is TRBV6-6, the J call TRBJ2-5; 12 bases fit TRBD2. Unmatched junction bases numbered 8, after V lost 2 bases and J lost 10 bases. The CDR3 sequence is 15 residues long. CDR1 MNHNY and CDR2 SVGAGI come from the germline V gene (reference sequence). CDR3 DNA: TGTGCCAGCAGTTACGAGGCTAGCGGGGGGGCCGACCAGTACTTC. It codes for CASSYEASGGADQYF.

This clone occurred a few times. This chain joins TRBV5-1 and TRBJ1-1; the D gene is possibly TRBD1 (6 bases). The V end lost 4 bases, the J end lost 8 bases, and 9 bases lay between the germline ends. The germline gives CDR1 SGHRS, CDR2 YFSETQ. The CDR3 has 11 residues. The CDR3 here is CASSLQGEAFF. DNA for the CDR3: TGCGCCAGCAGCCTACAGGGCGAAGCTTTCTTT.

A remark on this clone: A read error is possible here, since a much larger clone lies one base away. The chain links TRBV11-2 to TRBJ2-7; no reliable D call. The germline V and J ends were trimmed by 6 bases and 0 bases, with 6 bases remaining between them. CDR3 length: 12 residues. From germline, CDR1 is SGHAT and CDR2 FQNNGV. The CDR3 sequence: CASSFNSYEQYF. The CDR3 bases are TGTGCCAGCAGTTTTAACTCCTACGAGCAGTACTTC.

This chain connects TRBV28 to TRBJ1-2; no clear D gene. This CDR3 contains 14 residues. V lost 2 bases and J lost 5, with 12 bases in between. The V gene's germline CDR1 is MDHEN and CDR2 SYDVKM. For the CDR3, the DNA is TGTGCCAGCAGTTTAGGGAGTCTAGTTTATGGCTACACCTTC. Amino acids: CASSLGSLVYGYTF.

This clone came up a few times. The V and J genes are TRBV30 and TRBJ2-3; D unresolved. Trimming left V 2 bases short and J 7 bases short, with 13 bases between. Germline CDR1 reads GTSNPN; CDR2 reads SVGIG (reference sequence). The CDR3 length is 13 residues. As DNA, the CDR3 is TGTGCCTGGAGTCTCCGGCTGGAGAATACGCAGTATTTT. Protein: CAWSLRLENTQYF.

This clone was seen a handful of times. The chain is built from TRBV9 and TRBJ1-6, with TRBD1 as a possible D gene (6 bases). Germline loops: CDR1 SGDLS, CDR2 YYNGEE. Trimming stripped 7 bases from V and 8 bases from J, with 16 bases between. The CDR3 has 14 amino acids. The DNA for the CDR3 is TGTGCCAGCGCAATACAGGGTGGGGATTCACCCCTCCACTTT. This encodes CASAIQGGDSPLHF.

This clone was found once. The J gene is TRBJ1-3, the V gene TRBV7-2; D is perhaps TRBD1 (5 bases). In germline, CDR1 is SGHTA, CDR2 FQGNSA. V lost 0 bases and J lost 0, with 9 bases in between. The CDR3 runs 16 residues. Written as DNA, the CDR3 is TGTGCCAGCAGCTTAGCTGGGGGGGGCTCTGGAAACACCATATATTTT. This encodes CASSLAGGGSGNTIYF.

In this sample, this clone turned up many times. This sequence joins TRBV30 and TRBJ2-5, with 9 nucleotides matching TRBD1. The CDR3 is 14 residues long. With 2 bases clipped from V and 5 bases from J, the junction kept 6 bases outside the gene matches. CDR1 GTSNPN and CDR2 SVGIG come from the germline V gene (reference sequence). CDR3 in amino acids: CAWSRTGDAETQYF. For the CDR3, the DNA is TGTGCCTGGAGTCGGACAGGGGATGCGGAGACCCAGTACTTC.

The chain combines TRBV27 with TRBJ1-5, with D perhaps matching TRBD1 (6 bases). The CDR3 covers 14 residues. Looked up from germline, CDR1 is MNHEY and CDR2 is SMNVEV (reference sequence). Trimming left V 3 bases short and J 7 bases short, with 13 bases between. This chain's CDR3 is CASSLFRGYQPQHF. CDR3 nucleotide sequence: TGTGCCAGCAGTTTGTTTAGGGGGTACCAGCCCCAGCATTTT.

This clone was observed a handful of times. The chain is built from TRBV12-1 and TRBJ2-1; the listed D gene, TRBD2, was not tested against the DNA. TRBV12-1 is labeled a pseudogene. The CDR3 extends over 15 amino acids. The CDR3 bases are TGTGCCAGCGACACCCCCGGGACTGACTACAATGAGCAGTTCTTC. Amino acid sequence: CASDTPGTDYNEQFF.

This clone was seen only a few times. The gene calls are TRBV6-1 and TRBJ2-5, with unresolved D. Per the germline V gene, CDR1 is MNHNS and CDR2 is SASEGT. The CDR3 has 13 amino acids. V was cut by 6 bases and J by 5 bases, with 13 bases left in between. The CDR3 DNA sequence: TGTGCCAGCAGGACTCTGCGGCGGGAGACCCAGTACTTC. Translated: CASRTLRRETQYF.

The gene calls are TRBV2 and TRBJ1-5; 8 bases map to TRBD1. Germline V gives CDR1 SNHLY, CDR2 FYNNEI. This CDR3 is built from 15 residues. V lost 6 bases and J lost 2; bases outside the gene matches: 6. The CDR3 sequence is CASRMDRVRNQPQHF. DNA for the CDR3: TGTGCCAGCAGGATGGACAGGGTCCGCAATCAGCCCCAGCATTTT.

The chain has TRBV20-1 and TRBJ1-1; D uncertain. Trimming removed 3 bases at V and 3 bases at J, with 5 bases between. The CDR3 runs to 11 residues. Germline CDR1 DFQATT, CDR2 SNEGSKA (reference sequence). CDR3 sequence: CSASRYTEAFF. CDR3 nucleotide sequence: TGCAGTGCTAGCCGGTACACTGAAGCTTTCTTT.

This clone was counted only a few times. CDR3 in amino acids: CASSLTSQGSYGYTF. CDR3 DNA: TGTGCCAGCAGTTTAACGAGTCAGGGTAGCTATGGCTACACCTTC. The V gene is TRBV28, the J gene TRBJ1-2; a possible D gene is TRBD1 (5 bases). Germline CDR1 MDHEN, CDR2 SYDVKM. Trimming pared 2 bases from V and 4 bases from J, leaving 14 bases between. The CDR3 has 15 amino acids.

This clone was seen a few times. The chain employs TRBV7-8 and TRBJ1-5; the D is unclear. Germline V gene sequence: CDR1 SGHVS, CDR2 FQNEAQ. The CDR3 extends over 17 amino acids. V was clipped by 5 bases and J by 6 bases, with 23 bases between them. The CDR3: CASSLKDRGFAGQPQHF. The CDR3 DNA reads TGTGCCAGCAGCCTAAAAGATCGAGGCTTTGCGGGTCAGCCCCAGCATTTT.

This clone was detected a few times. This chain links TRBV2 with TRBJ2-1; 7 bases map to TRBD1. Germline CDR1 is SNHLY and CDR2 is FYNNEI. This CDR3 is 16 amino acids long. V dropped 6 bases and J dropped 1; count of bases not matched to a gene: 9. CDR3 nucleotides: TGTGCCAGCAGCCACGACAGGGAACAGTCCTACAATGAGCAGTTCTTC. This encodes CASSHDREQSYNEQFF.

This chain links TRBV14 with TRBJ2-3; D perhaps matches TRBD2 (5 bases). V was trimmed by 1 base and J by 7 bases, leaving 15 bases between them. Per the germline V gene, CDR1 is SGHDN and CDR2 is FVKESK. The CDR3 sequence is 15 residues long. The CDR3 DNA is TGTGCCAGCAGCCAAGGTCTAGGGCGGGTAAATACGCAGTATTTT. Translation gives CASSQGLGRVNTQYF.

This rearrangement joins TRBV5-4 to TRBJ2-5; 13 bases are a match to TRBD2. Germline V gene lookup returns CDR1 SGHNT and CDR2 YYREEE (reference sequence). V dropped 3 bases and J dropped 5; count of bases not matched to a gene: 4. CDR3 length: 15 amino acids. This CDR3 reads CASSSGLAGMETQYF. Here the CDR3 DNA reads TGTGCCAGCAGCTCGGGACTAGCGGGAATGGAGACCCAGTACTTC. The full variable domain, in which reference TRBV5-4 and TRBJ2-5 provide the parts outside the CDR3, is ETGVTQSPTHLIKTRGQQVTLRCSSQSGHNTVSWYQQALGQGPQFIFQYYREEENGRGNFPPRFSGLQFPNYSSELNVNALELDDSALYLCASSSGLAGMETQYFGPGTRLLVL.

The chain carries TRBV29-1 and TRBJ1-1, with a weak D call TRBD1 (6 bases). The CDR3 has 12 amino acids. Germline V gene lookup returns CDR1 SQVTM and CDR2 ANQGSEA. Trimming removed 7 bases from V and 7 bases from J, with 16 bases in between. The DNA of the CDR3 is TGCAGCGCCCGGACAGTCACGCTTGAAGCTTTCTTT. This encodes CSARTVTLEAFF.

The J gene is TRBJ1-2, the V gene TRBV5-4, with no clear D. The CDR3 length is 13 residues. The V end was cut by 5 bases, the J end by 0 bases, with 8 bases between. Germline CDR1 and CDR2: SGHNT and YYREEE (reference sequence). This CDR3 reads CASSEATNYGYTF. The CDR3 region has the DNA TGTGCCAGCAGTGAGGCTACTAACTATGGCTACACCTTC.

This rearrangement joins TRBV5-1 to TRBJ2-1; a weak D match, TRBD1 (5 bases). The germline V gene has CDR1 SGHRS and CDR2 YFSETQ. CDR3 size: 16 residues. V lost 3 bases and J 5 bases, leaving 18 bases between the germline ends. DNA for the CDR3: TGCGCCAGCAGCTCTCAGCCCCTGGGGCAGGACAATGAGCAGTTCTTC. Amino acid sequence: CASSSQPLGQDNEQFF.

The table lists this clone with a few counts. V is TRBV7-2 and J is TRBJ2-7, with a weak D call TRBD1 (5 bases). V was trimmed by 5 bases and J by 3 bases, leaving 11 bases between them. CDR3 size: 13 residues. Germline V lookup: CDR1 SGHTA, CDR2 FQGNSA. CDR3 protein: CASSKNRLYEQYF. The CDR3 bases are TGTGCCAGCAGCAAAAACAGGCTCTACGAGCAGTACTTC.

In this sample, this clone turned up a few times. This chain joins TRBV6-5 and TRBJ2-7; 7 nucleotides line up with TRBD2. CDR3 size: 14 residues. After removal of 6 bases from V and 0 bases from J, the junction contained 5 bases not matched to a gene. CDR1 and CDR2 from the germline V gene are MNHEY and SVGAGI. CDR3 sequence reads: CASRTGTNSYEQYF. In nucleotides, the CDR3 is TGTGCCAGCAGAACCGGGACTAACTCCTACGAGCAGTACTTC.

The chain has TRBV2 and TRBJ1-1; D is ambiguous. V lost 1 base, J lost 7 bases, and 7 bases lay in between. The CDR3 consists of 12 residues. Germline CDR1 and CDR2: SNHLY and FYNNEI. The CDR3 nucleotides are TGTGCCAGCAGTGAAGACAGCGGTGAAGCTTTCTTT. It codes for CASSEDSGEAFF.

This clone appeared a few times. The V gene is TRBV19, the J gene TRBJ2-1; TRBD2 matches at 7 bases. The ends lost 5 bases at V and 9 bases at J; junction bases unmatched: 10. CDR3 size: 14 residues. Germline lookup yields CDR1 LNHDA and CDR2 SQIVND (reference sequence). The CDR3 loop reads CASSPGGSSPEQFF. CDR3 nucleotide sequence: TGTGCCAGTAGTCCAGGCGGGAGCAGCCCTGAGCAGTTCTTC.